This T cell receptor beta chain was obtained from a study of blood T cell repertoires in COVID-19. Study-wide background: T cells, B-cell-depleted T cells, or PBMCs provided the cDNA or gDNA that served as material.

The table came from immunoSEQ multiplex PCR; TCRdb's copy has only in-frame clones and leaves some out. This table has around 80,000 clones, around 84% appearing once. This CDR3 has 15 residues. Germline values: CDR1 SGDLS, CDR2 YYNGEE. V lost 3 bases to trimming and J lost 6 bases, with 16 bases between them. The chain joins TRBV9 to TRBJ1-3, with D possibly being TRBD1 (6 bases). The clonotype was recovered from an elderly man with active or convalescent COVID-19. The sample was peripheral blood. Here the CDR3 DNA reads TGTGCCAGCAGCGCCTCTACAGGGCGGACAAACACCATATATTTT. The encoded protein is CASSASTGRTNTIYF.